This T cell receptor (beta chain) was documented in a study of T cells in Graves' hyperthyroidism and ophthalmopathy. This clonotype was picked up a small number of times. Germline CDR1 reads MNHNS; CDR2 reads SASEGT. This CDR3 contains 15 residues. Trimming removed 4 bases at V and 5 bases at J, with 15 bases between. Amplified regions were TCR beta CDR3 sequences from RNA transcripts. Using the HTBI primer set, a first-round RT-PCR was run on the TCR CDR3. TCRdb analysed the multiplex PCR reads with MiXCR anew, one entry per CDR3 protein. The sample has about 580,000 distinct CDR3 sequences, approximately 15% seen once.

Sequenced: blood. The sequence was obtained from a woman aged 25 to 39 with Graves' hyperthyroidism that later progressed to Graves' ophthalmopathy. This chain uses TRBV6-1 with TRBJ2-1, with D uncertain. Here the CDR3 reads CASSGWTVEHNEQFF. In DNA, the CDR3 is TGTGCCAGCAGTGGATGGACGGTGGAACACAATGAGCAGTTCTTC.